The 16 T cell receptor beta chains below were found in one sample sequenced in a study of T cell repertoires in cytomegalovirus infection. Which antigens these TCRs recognize remains unknown. TCRdb reanalysed the reads using MiXCR and keeps one entry per CDR3 protein. The sample lists over 100,000 distinct CDR3 sequences, 25% to 35% seen once, with about three quarters in the top ten. Sequencing used CD8+ T cells from cultured PBMCs, obtained from culture after CMV antigen stimulation. These receptors originate from a human donor in good health (CMV status not recorded). Some clones in this sample may be carry-over from other donors' samples.

In its sample, this clonotype was seen a few times. The chain is built from TRBV11-3 and TRBJ1-1; unclear D gene. Germline lookup yields CDR1 SGHNT and CDR2 YENEEA. V shed 0 bases and J shed 2 bases, with 4 bases lying between them. This CDR3 is 13 amino acids long. The DNA of the CDR3 is TGTGCCAGCAGCTTAGATCCCAACACTGAAGCTTTCTTT. Its translation: CASSLDPNTEAFF.

The genes are TRBV5-6 and TRBJ2-7; the D gene is possibly TRBD2 (7 bases). There are 13 residues in the CDR3. Germline assignment: CDR1 SGHDT and CDR2 YYEEEE. Trimming cost V 6 bases and J 2 bases, with 12 bases left between them. DNA for the CDR3: TGTGCCAGCAACCTAGGGGGGGCCTACGAGCAGTACTTC. Encoded protein: CASNLGGAYEQYF.

The chain has TRBV28 and TRBJ2-1; maybe TRBD1 (7 bases). V was shortened by 3 bases and J by 0 bases, with 15 bases between the two germline ends. The V gene's germline CDR1 is MDHEN and CDR2 SYDVKM. The CDR3 spans 17 residues. CDR3 region: CASSFPAGGTSYNEQFF. The DNA of the CDR3 is TGTGCCAGCAGTTTCCCGGCAGGGGGGACCTCCTACAATGAGCAGTTCTTC.

This clonotype is a singleton in its sample. This rearrangement joins TRBV20-1 to TRBJ2-7; 9 nucleotides agree with TRBD1. With V trimmed by 3 bases and J by 3 bases, 6 bases remained unmatched. The CDR3 contains 14 residues. Germline V gene data show CDR1 as DFQATT and CDR2 as SNEGSKA (reference sequence). The chain's CDR3 is CSARDRQGGYEQYF. As DNA, the CDR3 is TGCAGTGCTAGGGATAGACAGGGGGGCTACGAGCAGTACTTC.

CDR3 amino acids: CSAAGTALYNEQFF. The CDR3 DNA reads TGCAGTGCAGCCGGGACTGCTCTCTACAATGAGCAGTTCTTC. The V and J genes are TRBV20-1 and TRBJ2-1; D is perhaps TRBD2 (6 bases). Germline CDR1 is DFQATT and CDR2 is SNEGSKA (reference sequence). V dropped 6 bases and J dropped 3 bases, with 15 bases sitting between them. This CDR3 has 14 residues.

The V call is TRBV12-3 or TRBV12-4, the J call TRBJ2-7; TRBD2 aligns across 11 bases. Trimming removed 3 bases from V and 4 bases from J; junction bases left unmatched: 5. The CDR3 covers 15 residues. CDR3 coding DNA: TGTGCCAGCAGTTTCCATAGCGGGGGGGCGTACGAGCAGTACTTC. The encoded protein is CASSFHSGGAYEQYF.

This clonotype was observed many times. The genes are TRBV7-6 and TRBJ2-1, with D possibly being TRBD1 (7 bases). The CDR3 loop spans 13 amino acids. The V end was cut by 8 bases, the J end by 9 bases, with 17 bases between. Germline V gene data show CDR1 as SGHVS and CDR2 as FNYEAQ. CDR3 protein: CASRGTAQGEQFF. In nucleotides, the CDR3 is TGTGCCAGCCGGGGGACAGCTCAAGGTGAGCAGTTCTTC. The full variable domain, rest sourced from reference TRBV7-6 and TRBJ2-1, is GAGVSQSPRYKVTKRGQDVALRCDPISGHVSLYWYRQALGQGPEFLTYFNYEAQQDKSGLPNDRFSAERPEGSISTLTIQRTEQRDSAMYRCASRGTAQGEQFFGPGTRLTVL.

This clonotype was seen only a few times. The rearrangement joins TRBV4-1 to TRBJ2-5; D gene unclear. CDR1 and CDR2 from the germline V gene are MGHRA and YSYEKL. The CDR3 covers 14 residues. Trimming stripped 4 bases from V and 4 bases from J, with 13 bases between. CDR3 coding DNA: TGCGCCAGCAGCCCTCCAGTTGGTGGAGAGACCCAGTACTTC. The encoded protein is CASSPPVGGETQYF.

The chain employs TRBV7-6 and TRBJ1-1, with TRBD1 matching over 7 bases. With V trimmed by 5 bases and J by 0 bases, 9 bases remained unmatched. CDR1 SGHVS and CDR2 FNYEAQ come from the germline V gene. The CDR3 totals 16 residues. The chain's CDR3 is CASSLREQGMNTEAFF. DNA of the CDR3: TGTGCCAGCAGCCTTCGGGAACAGGGGATGAACACTGAAGCTTTCTTT.

The table lists this clonotype with a few counts. The rearrangement uses TRBV7-6 and TRBJ1-4; 10 nucleotides match TRBD1. CDR1 SGHVS and CDR2 FNYEAQ come from the germline V gene. Germline trimming cut 4 bases from V and 7 bases from J; bases unmatched to any gene: 3. CDR3 size: 14 residues. CDR3 in DNA: TGTGCCAGCAGCTGGGACAGGGGCGGTGAAAAACTGTTTTTT. This codes for CASSWDRGGEKLFF. Variable domain in full (rest from reference TRBV7-6 and TRBJ1-4): GAGVSQSPRYKVTKRGQDVALRCDPISGHVSLYWYRQALGQGPEFLTYFNYEAQQDKSGLPNDRFSAERPEGSISTLTIQRTEQRDSAMYRCASSWDRGGEKLFFGSGTQLSVL.

This clonotype has more than one count but fewer than ten. V gene TRBV19 combines with J gene TRBJ1-3, with unresolved D. This CDR3 comprises 16 residues. V was pared by 3 bases and J by 0 bases, with 12 bases between. Germline V gives CDR1 LNHDA, CDR2 SQIVND (reference sequence). This chain's CDR3 is CASSIEEHLSGNTIYF. The CDR3 bases are TGTGCCAGTAGTATTGAAGAACATCTCTCTGGAAACACCATATATTTT. The full variable domain, in which reference TRBV19 and TRBJ1-3 provide the parts outside the CDR3, is DGGITQSPKYLFRKEGQNVTLSCEQNLNHDAMYWYRQDPGQGLRLIYYSQIVNDFQKGDIAEGYSVSREKKESFPLTVTSAQKNPTAFYLCASSIEEHLSGNTIYFGEGSWLTVV.

This clonotype has just a few counts. The J gene is TRBJ2-7, the V gene TRBV11-2; 8 positions agree with TRBD1. Per germline, CDR1 SGHAT and CDR2 FQNNGV. The junction had 5 bases not matched to a gene; V was cut back by 1 base and J by 6 bases. This CDR3 contains 14 residues. CDR3 residues: CASSLARQGFEQYF. The DNA of the CDR3 is TGTGCCAGCAGCTTAGCCCGACAGGGGTTCGAGCAGTACTTC.

The rearrangement links TRBV14 to TRBJ1-1, with D unresolved. Trimming removed 0 bases from V and 0 bases from J, with 8 bases in between. Germline CDR1 and CDR2: SGHDN and FVKESK. This CDR3 comprises 15 residues. CDR3 nucleotide sequence: TGTGCCAGCAGCCAAGATGTGGCATTGAACACTGAAGCTTTCTTT. This codes for CASSQDVALNTEAFF.

The genes are TRBV7-3 and TRBJ1-1; 8 bases line up with TRBD1. The germline V gene encodes CDR1 SGHTA and CDR2 FQGTGA. This CDR3 is built from 13 residues. V gave up 5 bases and J gave up 5 bases; unmatched junction bases: 4. CDR3 in amino acids: CASSPQGVTEAFF. In DNA, the CDR3 is TGTGCCAGCAGCCCACAGGGGGTTACTGAAGCTTTCTTT.

This clonotype turned up a few times. The rearrangement links TRBV11-3 to TRBJ2-3; 7 bases match TRBD1. The CDR3 covers 15 residues. V shed 0 bases, J shed 2 bases, and the junction held 2 bases outside the gene matches. Germline values: CDR1 SGHNT, CDR2 YENEEA. The CDR3 protein is CASSLEGTATDTQYF. DNA of the CDR3: TGTGCCAGCAGCTTAGAGGGGACAGCCACAGATACGCAGTATTTT.

This clonotype was detected ten times or more. J is TRBJ2-7 and V is TRBV19; no clear D gene. The CDR3 sequence is 11 residues long. CDR1 and CDR2 from the germline V gene are LNHDA and SQIVND (reference sequence). V was clipped by 5 bases and J by 6 bases, with 8 bases between them. The CDR3, as DNA: TGTGCCAGTAGTTTGGGCCTCGAGCAGTACTTC. Protein sequence: CASSLGLEQYF.